The 20 T cell receptor beta chains in this list originate from one sample, sequenced in a study of T cells in tuberculosis. Assay: immunoSEQ multiplex PCR; the TCRdb copy retains only in-frame clones and omits some. The profile covers 25,000 to 35,000 clones, with roughly nine tenths appearing a single time and around 6.5% taken by the ten largest. Time point meaning: new active TB diagnosis, blood taken before or within 7 days of starting treatment. The sample was PBMCs, taken at tuberculosis diagnosis. The receptor set was obtained from an adult with tuberculosis.

The V and J genes are TRBV19 and TRBJ2-1; 12 bases are a match to TRBD1. The CDR3 totals 18 residues. The V gene end was trimmed by 4 bases and the J gene end by 4 bases; junction bases not matched to a gene: 11. Germline CDR1 and CDR2: LNHDA and SQIVND (reference sequence). CDR3 sequence (DNA): TGTGCCAGTAGTAAACCGGGACAGGGGGCAGTGAAATACAATGAGCAGTTCTTC. It yields the protein CASSKPGQGAVKYNEQFF.

The rearrangement uses TRBV9 and TRBJ2-2, with 10 positions matching TRBD2. With 4 bases clipped from V and 6 bases from J, the junction kept 9 bases outside the gene matches. Per germline, CDR1 SGDLS and CDR2 YYNGEE. CDR3 size: 16 residues. The CDR3: CASSRSGTSVAGELFF. CDR3 sequence (DNA): TGTGCCAGCAGCCGAAGCGGGACTAGCGTTGCCGGGGAGCTGTTTTTT.

The chain employs TRBV6-6 and TRBJ1-2, with TRBD1 matching 8 bases. The V segment lost 1 base and the J segment 8 bases; nucleotides outside the gene matches: 12. The germline V gene encodes CDR1 MNHNY and CDR2 SVGAGI (reference sequence). This CDR3 has 16 residues. The CDR3 loop reads CASSYYRTGIVEGYTF. The CDR3, as DNA: TGTGCCAGCAGTTACTATCGGACAGGGATAGTGGAGGGCTACACCTTC.

V is TRBV10-3 and J is TRBJ2-1; 7 nucleotides agree with TRBD1. With V trimmed by 4 bases and J by 4 bases, 13 bases remained unmatched. Germline V CDR1 and CDR2: ENHRY, SYGVKD. CDR3 length equals 17 residues. CDR3 coding DNA: TGTGCCATCAGTGTATCCGGGACAGCAAGCTTTTACAATGAGCAGTTCTTC. Encoded protein: CAISVSGTASFYNEQFF.

In its sample, this clone was seen once. The rearrangement uses TRBV29-1 and TRBJ2-1, with D maybe TRBD1 (5 bases). This CDR3 spans 14 amino acids. Trimming left V 5 bases short and J 1 base short, with 12 bases between. The germline V gene encodes CDR1 SQVTM and CDR2 ANQGSEA. CDR3 DNA: TGCAGCGTTTGTGGGGCAGAATCCTACAATGAGCAGTTCTTC. Protein sequence: CSVCGAESYNEQFF.

The CDR3 here is CASSIRGTSDVHGYTF. The CDR3 nucleotides are TGTGCCAGTAGTATACGAGGAACTTCGGATGTACATGGCTACACCTTC. This chain connects TRBV19 to TRBJ1-2; no clear D. Per the germline V gene, CDR1 is LNHDA and CDR2 is SQIVND (reference sequence). The CDR3 is 16 amino acids. V lost 2 bases and J 6 bases, leaving 19 bases between the germline ends. The whole variable domain, remainder taken from reference TRBV19 and TRBJ1-2, is DGGITQSPKYLFRKEGQNVTLSCEQNLNHDAMYWYRQDPGQGLRLIYYSQIVNDFQKGDIAEGYSVSREKKESFPLTVTSAQKNPTAFYLCASSIRGTSDVHGYTFGSGTRLTVV.

The chain employs TRBV9 and TRBJ2-1, with a tentative D call TRBD1 (5 bases). This CDR3 spans 14 amino acids. Trimming took 0 bases from V and 10 from J, leaving 14 bases between them. Germline CDR1 SGDLS, CDR2 YYNGEE. CDR3 nucleotides: TGTGCCAGCAGCGTAGCGCCCCAGGGATGGGAGCAGTTCTTC. It translates to CASSVAPQGWEQFF.

The chain recombines TRBV27 with TRBJ2-1, with TRBD1 as a possible D gene (6 bases). The CDR3 totals 15 residues. Trimming pared 8 bases from V and 5 bases from J, leaving 19 bases between. Germline V gene sequence: CDR1 MNHEY, CDR2 SMNVEV (reference sequence). The CDR3 bases are TGTGCCAGCTGGGACCTTATACAGGGCCACAATGAGCAGTTCTTC. Protein product: CASWDLIQGHNEQFF.

This clone appeared once. V is TRBV6-6 and J is TRBJ1-1; D might be TRBD1 (5 bases). The CDR3 contains 14 residues. Trimming pared 2 bases from V and 0 bases from J, leaving 7 bases between. In germline, CDR1 is MNHNY, CDR2 SVGAGI (reference sequence). CDR3 amino acids: CASSYEGVNTEAFF. The DNA for the CDR3 is TGTGCCAGCAGTTACGAAGGGGTGAACACTGAAGCTTTCTTT.

The V gene is TRBV12-1, the J gene TRBJ1-1. TRBV12-1 has pseudogene status. The CDR3 totals 15 residues. CDR3 sequence reads: CASSFPSGRNTEAFF. In DNA form, the CDR3 reads TGTGCCAGCAGCTTCCCGAGTGGGAGGAACACTGAAGCTTTCTTT.

The chain carries TRBV9 and TRBJ1-6; TRBD1 matches at 9 bases. J lost 7 bases, V lost 3 bases, and 5 bases had no gene match. This CDR3 region has 15 residues. Germline V gene sequence: CDR1 SGDLS, CDR2 YYNGEE. CDR3 coding DNA: TGTGCCAGCAGCGGTCGGACAGGGGAAAATTCACCCCTCCACTTT. Residues: CASSGRTGENSPLHF.

This sequence joins TRBV20-1 and TRBJ1-1; no clear D gene. Germline loops: CDR1 DFQATT, CDR2 SNEGSKA (reference sequence). This CDR3 contains 11 residues. The V gene lost 3 bases and the J gene lost 5 bases, with 7 bases spanning the gap. The CDR3 nucleotides read TGCAGTGCTAGGGCCCCAACTGAAGCTTTCTTT. It yields the protein CSARAPTEAFF.

This chain connects TRBV30 to TRBJ2-7; TRBD1 matches 9 bases. The V segment lost 3 bases and the J segment 7 bases; nucleotides outside the gene matches: 7. The CDR3 totals 13 residues. Per germline, CDR1 GTSNPN and CDR2 SVGIG (reference sequence). For the CDR3, the DNA is TGTGCCTGGAGGGACAGGGGACTGGGTGAGCAGTACTTC. It codes for CAWRDRGLGEQYF.

The V call is TRBV29-1, the J call TRBJ2-3, with TRBD1 matching over 9 bases. The germline CDR1 and CDR2 sequences are SQVTM and ANQGSEA. The CDR3 covers 15 residues. Trimming took 4 bases from V and 4 from J; bases not matched to a gene: 9. CDR3 DNA: TGCAGCGTTGTATTAACAGGGGGCGTTCCAGATACGCAGTATTTT. It codes for CSVVLTGGVPDTQYF.

The chain links TRBV5-5 to TRBJ1-2; 7 bases map to TRBD1. Germline CDR1 is SGHKS and CDR2 is YYEKEE (reference sequence). The CDR3 length is 15 residues. V shed 5 bases, J shed 3 bases, and the junction held 10 bases outside the gene matches. The CDR3 DNA reads as TGTGCCAGCAGTCCTCATCTCGACAGGGACTATGGCTACACCTTC. This codes for CASSPHLDRDYGYTF. Combining the CDR3 with reference TRBV5-5 and TRBJ1-2 gives the whole variable domain DAGVTQSPTHLIKTRGQQVTLRCSPISGHKSVSWYQQVLGQGPQFIFQYYEKEERGRGNFPDRFSARQFPNYSSELNVNALLLGDSALYLCASSPHLDRDYGYTFGSGTRLTVV.

The chain has TRBV7-2 and TRBJ2-7; 11 bases agree with TRBD2. The ends lost 4 bases at V and 5 bases at J; junction bases unmatched: 7. The CDR3 runs 15 residues. CDR1 SGHTA and CDR2 FQGNSA come from the germline V gene. CDR3 sequence reads: CASSSGQTSGNEQYF. The CDR3 bases are TGTGCCAGCAGCTCAGGCCAGACTAGCGGGAACGAGCAGTACTTC. Complete variable domain (other parts from reference TRBV7-2 and TRBJ2-7): GAGVSQSPSNKVTEKGKDVELRCDPISGHTALYWYRQSLGQGLEFLIYFQGNSAPDKSGLPSDRFSAERTGGSVSTLTIQRTQQEDSAVYLCASSSGQTSGNEQYFGPGTRLTVT.

The V and J genes are TRBV11-2 and TRBJ2-2; D call uncertain. V lost 5 bases to trimming and J lost 0 bases, with 4 bases between them. The length of the CDR3 is 13 residues. Per germline, CDR1 SGHAT and CDR2 FQNNGV. The CDR3 DNA is TGTGCCAGCAGCCCATCGAACACCGGGGAGCTGTTTTTT. It encodes CASSPSNTGELFF.

This sequence joins TRBV4-3 and TRBJ2-1, with TRBD2 matching over 10 bases. Germline V CDR1 and CDR2: LGHNA, YSLEER. Trimming removed 0 bases from V and 5 bases from J; junction bases left unmatched: 7. This CDR3 is 17 amino acids long. CDR3 region: CASSQDRLAGGNNEQFF. CDR3 sequence (DNA): TGCGCCAGCAGCCAAGATCGATTAGCGGGGGGCAACAATGAGCAGTTCTTC.

The chain has TRBV19 and TRBJ2-3; D uncertain. Germline CDR1 LNHDA, CDR2 SQIVND (reference sequence). There are 11 residues in the CDR3. Trimming shortened V by 4 bases and J by 11 bases, and 10 bases separated the two germline ends. CDR3 sequence reads: CASSTSEVQYF. The CDR3 DNA is TGTGCCAGTAGTACAAGTGAGGTGCAGTATTTT.

This clone was picked up one time. The gene calls are TRBV18 and TRBJ1-5, with 8 bases matching TRBD1. CDR1 and CDR2 from the germline V gene are KGHSH and LQKENI. J gave up 7 bases and V 5 bases, and 7 bases lay outside the gene matches. The CDR3 length is 14 residues. The CDR3 DNA is TGTGCCAGCTCAGAACAGGGGGTCAGCCAGCCCCAGCATTTT. Translated: CASSEQGVSQPQHF.